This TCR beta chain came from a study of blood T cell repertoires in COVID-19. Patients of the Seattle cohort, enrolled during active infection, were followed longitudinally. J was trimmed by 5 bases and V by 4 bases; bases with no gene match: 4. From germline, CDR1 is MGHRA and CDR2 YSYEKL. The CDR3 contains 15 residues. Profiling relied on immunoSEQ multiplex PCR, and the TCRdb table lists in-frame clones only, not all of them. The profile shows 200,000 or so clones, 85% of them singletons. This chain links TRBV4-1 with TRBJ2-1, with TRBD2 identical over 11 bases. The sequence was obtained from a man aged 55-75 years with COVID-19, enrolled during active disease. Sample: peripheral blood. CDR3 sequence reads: CASSPGLADDNEQFF. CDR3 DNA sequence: TGCGCCAGCAGCCCGGGACTAGCGGACGACAATGAGCAGTTCTTC.